This T cell receptor (beta chain) was recovered during a study of cytomegalovirus exposure and HLA in healthy donors. V shed 4 bases and J 5 bases; nucleotides not matched to a gene: 6. The CDR3 length is 16 residues. The V gene's germline CDR1 is SGHRS and CDR2 YFSETQ. The PCR had 60 Vbeta and 13 Jbeta primers. TCRdb's table, derived via immunoSEQ multiplex PCR, lists solely in-frame clones and lacks some. The sample lists under 200,000 clones, 65% to 85% seen once, with 2.5% to 3% in the top ten. The source of this sequence is a woman in her fifties or sixties in good health and CMV-seropositive. The sequenced material came from PBMCs. The V gene is TRBV5-1, the J gene TRBJ2-1, with 13 bases aligning to TRBD2. CDR3 amino acids: CASSREGLAGNNEQFF. CDR3 bases: TGCGCCAGCAGCCGAGAGGGACTAGCGGGAAACAATGAGCAGTTCTTC.